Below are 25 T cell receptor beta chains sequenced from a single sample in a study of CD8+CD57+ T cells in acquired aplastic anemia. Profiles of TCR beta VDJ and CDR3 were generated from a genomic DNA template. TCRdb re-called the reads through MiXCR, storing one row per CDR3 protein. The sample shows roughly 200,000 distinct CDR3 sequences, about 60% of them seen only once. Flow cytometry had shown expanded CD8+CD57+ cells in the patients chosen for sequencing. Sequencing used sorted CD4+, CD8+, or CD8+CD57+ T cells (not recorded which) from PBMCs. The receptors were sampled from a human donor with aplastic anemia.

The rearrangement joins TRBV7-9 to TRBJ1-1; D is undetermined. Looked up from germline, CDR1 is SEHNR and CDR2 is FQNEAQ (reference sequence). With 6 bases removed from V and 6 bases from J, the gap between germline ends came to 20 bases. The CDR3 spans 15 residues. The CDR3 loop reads CASRPRTHEDAEAFF. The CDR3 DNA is TGTGCCAGCAGACCCCGGACCCATGAAGACGCTGAAGCTTTCTTT.

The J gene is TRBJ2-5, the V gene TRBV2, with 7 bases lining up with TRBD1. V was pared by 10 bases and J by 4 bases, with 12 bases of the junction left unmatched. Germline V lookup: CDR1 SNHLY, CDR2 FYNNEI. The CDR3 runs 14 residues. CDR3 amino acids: CATSQGLIGETQYF. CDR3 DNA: TGTGCCACTTCACAGGGGTTAATAGGAGAGACCCAGTACTTC.

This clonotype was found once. CDR3 nucleotides: TGTGCCAGCAGCTTAGCCCCAGGCTCTGGAAACACCATATATTTT. Translated, it gives CASSLAPGSGNTIYF. This chain uses TRBV7-9 with TRBJ1-3, with no clear D. This CDR3 region has 15 residues. The germline V gene encodes CDR1 SEHNR and CDR2 FQNEAQ (reference sequence). Trimming shortened V by 0 bases and J by 0 bases, and 6 bases separated the two germline ends.

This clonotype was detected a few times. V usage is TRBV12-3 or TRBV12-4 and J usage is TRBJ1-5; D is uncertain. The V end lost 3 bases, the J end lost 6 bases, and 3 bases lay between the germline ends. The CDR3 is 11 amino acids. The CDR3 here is CASSFGQPQHF. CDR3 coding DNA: TGTGCCAGCAGTTTTGGTCAGCCCCAGCATTTT.

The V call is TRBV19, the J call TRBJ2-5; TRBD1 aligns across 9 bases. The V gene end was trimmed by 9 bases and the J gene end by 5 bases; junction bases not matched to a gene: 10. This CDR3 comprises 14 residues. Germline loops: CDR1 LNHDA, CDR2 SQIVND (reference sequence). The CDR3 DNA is TGTGCCAGCAGCCGGGACAGGGCGGAGGAGACCCAGTACTTC. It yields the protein CASSRDRAEETQYF. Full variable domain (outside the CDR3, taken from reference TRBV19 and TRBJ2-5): DGGITQSPKYLFRKEGQNVTLSCEQNLNHDAMYWYRQDPGQGLRLIYYSQIVNDFQKGDIAEGYSVSREKKESFPLTVTSAQKNPTAFYLCASSRDRAEETQYFGPGTRLLVL.

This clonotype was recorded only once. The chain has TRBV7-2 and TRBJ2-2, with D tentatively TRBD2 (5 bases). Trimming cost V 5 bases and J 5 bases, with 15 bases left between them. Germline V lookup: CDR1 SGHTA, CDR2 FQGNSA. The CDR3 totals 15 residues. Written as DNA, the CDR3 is TGTGCCAGCAGCCAAGACGGCGCGGGTACCGGGGAGCTGTTTTTT. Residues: CASSQDGAGTGELFF.

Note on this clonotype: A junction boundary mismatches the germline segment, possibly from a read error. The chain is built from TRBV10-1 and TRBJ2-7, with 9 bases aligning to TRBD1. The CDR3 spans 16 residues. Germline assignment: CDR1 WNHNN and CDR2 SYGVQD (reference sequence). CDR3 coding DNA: TGTGCCAGCAGTTACCAAGGGACAGGGAGCTCCTACGAGCAGTACTTC. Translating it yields CASSYQGTGSSYEQYF.

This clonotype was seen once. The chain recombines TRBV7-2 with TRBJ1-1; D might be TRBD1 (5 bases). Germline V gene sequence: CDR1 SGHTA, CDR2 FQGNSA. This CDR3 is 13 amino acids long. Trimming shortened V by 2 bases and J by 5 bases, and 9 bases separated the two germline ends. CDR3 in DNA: TGTGCCAGCAGCTTAACAGGTAGGACTGAAGCTTTCTTT. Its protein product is CASSLTGRTEAFF.

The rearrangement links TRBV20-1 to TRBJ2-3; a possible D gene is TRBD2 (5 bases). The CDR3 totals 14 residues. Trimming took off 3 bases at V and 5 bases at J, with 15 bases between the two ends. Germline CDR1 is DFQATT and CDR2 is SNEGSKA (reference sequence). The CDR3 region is CSARGSGGLDTQYF. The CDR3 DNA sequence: TGCAGTGCTAGGGGGAGCGGAGGTTTAGATACGCAGTATTTT.

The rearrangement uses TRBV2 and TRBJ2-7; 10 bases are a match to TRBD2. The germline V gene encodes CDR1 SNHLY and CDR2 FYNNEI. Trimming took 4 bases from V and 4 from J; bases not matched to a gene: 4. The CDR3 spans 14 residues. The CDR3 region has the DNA TGTGCCAGCAGTGTAGCGGGGGGAAAATACGAGCAGTACTTC. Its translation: CASSVAGGKYEQYF.

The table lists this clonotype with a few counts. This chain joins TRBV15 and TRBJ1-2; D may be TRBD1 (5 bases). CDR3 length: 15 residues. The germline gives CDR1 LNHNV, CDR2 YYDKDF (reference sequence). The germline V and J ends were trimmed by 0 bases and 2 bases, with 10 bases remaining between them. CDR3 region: CATSRDLGVNYGYTF. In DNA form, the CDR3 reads TGTGCCACCAGCAGAGATCTAGGGGTAAACTATGGCTACACCTTC.

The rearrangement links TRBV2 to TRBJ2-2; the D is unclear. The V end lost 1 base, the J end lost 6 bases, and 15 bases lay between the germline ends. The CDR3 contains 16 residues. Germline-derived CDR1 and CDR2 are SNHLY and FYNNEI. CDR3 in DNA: TGTGCCAGCAGTGAAGTGGGAAGCCCTAGGGCCGGGGAGCTGTTTTTT. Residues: CASSEVGSPRAGELFF.

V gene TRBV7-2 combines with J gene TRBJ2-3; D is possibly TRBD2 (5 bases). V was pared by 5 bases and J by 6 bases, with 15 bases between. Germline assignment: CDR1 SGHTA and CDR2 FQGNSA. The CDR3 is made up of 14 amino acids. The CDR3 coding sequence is TGTGCCAGCAGCCCCCAGGAGGTGCGGGATACGCAGTATTTT. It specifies CASSPQEVRDTQYF.

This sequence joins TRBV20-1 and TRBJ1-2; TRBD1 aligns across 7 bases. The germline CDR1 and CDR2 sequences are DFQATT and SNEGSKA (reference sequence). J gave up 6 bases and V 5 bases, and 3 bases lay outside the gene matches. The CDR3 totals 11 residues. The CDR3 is CSAFDRDGYTF. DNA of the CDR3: TGCAGTGCTTTTGACAGGGATGGCTACACCTTC.

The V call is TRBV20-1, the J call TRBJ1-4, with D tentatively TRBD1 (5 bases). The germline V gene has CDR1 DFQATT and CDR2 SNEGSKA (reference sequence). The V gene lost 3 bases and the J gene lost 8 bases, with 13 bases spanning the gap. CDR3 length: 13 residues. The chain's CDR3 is CSASRQQGEKLFF. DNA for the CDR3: TGCAGTGCTAGTCGACAGCAAGGGGAAAAACTGTTTTTT.

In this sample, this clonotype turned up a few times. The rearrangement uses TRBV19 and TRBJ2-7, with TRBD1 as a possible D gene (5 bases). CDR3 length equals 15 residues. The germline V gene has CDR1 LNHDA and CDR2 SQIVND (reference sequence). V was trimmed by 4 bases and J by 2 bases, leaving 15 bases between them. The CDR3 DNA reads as TGTGCCAGTAGTAAGACAGCAACCCAAACCTACGAGCAGTACTTC. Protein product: CASSKTATQTYEQYF.

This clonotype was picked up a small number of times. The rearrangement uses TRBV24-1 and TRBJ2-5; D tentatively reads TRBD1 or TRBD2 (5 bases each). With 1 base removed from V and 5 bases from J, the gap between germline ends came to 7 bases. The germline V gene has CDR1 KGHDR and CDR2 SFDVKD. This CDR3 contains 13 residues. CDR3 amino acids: CATSDLEGETQYF. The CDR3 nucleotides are TGTGCCACCAGTGATTTAGAGGGGGAGACCCAGTACTTC.

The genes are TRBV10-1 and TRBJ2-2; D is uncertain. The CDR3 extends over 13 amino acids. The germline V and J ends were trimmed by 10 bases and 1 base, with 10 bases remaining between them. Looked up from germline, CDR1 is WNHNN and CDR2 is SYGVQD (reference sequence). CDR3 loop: CAIQSENTGELFF. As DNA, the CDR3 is TGCGCCATCCAGTCGGAGAACACCGGGGAGCTGTTTTTT.

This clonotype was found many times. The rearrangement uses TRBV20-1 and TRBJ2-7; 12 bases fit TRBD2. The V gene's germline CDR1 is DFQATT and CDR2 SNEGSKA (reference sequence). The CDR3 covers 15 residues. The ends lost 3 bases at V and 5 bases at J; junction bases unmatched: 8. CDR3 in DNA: TGCAGTGCTAGGCTGCTAGCGGGGGGGCCCGACGAGCAGTACTTC. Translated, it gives CSARLLAGGPDEQYF.

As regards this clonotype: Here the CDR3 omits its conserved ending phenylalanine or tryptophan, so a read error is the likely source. CDR3 DNA: TGTGCCACCAGTGAAACGGGACTAGGATCGGAGACCCAGTACCTC. Protein product: CATSETGLGSETQYL. V gene TRBV24-1 combines with J gene TRBJ2-5; 8 bases are a match to TRBD2. CDR1 and CDR2 from the germline V gene are KGHDR and SFDVKD. The CDR3 loop spans 15 amino acids. V trimming: 4 bases; J trimming: 5 bases; junction bases outside the gene matches: 8.

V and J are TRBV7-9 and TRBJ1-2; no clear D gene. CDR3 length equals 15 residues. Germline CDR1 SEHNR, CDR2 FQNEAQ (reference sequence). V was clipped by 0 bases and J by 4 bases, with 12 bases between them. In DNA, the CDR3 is TGTGCCAGCAGCTTAGCATGGGCAGACATCTATGGCTACACCTTC. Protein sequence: CASSLAWADIYGYTF.

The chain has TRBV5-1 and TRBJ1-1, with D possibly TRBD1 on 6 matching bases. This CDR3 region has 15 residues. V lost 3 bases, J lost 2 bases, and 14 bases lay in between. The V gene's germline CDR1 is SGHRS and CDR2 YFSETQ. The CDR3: CASSSETGGNTEAFF. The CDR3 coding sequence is TGCGCCAGCAGCTCAGAAACGGGGGGCAACACTGAAGCTTTCTTT.

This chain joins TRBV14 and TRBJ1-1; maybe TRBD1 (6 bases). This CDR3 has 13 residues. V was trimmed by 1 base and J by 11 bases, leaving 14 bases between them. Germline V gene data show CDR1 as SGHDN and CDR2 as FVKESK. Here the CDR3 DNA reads TGTGCCAGCAGCCAAGGTGGGACAATAGTGGCTTTCTTT. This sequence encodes CASSQGGTIVAFF.

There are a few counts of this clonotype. The CDR3 DNA sequence: TGTGCCAGCAGCCTCAGGCGGGTGGGGAACACTGAAGCTTTCTTT. Amino acids: CASSLRRVGNTEAFF. This chain uses TRBV11-1 with TRBJ1-1; D is uncertain. Trimming removed 5 bases at V and 1 base at J, with 14 bases between. The CDR3 has 15 residues. The germline CDR1 and CDR2 sequences are SGHAT and FQDESV (reference sequence).

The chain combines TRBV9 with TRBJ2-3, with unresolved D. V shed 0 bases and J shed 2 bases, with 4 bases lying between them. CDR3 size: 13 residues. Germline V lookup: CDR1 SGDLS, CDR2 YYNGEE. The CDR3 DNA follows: TGTGCCAGCAGCGTAGTTAACACAGATACGCAGTATTTT. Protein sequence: CASSVVNTDTQYF.